Below are 5 T cell receptor beta chains sequenced from a single sample in a study of T cells in Graves' hyperthyroidism and ophthalmopathy. RNA transcripts provided the source from which TCR beta CDR3 regions were amplified. The study used the HTBI primer set for a first-round RT-PCR of the TCR CDR3. MiXCR, applied by TCRdb to the multiplex PCR reads, yields one record per CDR3 protein. The sample has approximately 690,000 distinct CDR3 sequences; less than 25% are singletons. The sequenced material came from blood. Source of these receptors: a man aged 30 to 39 with Graves' ophthalmopathy.

This clonotype occurred many times. The chain is built from TRBV12-3 or TRBV12-4 and TRBJ1-6, with D perhaps TRBD1 (5 bases). The V gene lost 6 bases and the J gene lost 8 bases, with 14 bases spanning the gap. This CDR3 contains 14 residues. The DNA of the CDR3 is TGTGCCAGCAGGGTCGGGGCGACACATTCACCCCTCCACTTT. Translation: CASRVGATHSPLHF.

This clonotype has at least ten counts. This chain links TRBV2 with TRBJ2-5, with 7 nucleotides matching TRBD1. The germline CDR1 and CDR2 sequences are SNHLY and FYNNEI. Trimming removed 7 bases from V and 5 bases from J; junction bases left unmatched: 7. The CDR3 has 13 residues. CDR3 protein: CASTRDRQETQYF. In DNA, the CDR3 is TGTGCCAGCACCCGGGACAGACAGGAGACCCAGTACTTC. Drawing the rest from reference TRBV2 and TRBJ2-5, the complete variable domain is EPEVTQTPSHQVTQMGQEVILRCVPISNHLYFYWYRQILGQKVEFLVSFYNNEISEKSEIFDDQFSVERPDGSNFTLKIRSTKLEDSAMYFCASTRDRQETQYFGPGTRLLVL.

On this clonotype itself: A read error is possible here, since a much larger clone lies one base away. The CDR3 nucleotides are TGTGCCAGCAGTGAAGGTTGGGCCAACTACGAGCAGTACTTC. Encoded protein: CASSEGWANYEQYF. The gene calls are TRBV6-1 and TRBJ2-7; the D is unclear. The CDR3 covers 14 residues. The V end lost 1 base, the J end lost 3 bases, and 10 bases lay between the germline ends. CDR1 is MNHNS and CDR2 is SASEGT in the germline V gene.

The chain recombines TRBV6-1 with TRBJ1-1, with TRBD1 identical over 8 bases. Trimming cost V 6 bases and J 5 bases; bases outside gene matches: 8. Germline CDR1 MNHNS, CDR2 SASEGT. The CDR3 consists of 14 residues. CDR3 amino acids: CASRGGQGGTEAFF. In nucleotides, the CDR3 is TGTGCCAGCAGGGGCGGACAGGGTGGGACTGAAGCTTTCTTT.

The chain couples TRBV20-1 to TRBJ2-2, with 14 bases lining up with TRBD2. Germline values: CDR1 DFQATT, CDR2 SNEGSKA (reference sequence). Trimming cost V 5 bases and J 7 bases; bases outside gene matches: 6. This CDR3 comprises 15 residues. The CDR3 sequence: CSAWGLAGEVGELFF. The CDR3, as DNA: TGCAGTGCTTGGGGACTAGCGGGAGAGGTCGGGGAGCTGTTTTTT.